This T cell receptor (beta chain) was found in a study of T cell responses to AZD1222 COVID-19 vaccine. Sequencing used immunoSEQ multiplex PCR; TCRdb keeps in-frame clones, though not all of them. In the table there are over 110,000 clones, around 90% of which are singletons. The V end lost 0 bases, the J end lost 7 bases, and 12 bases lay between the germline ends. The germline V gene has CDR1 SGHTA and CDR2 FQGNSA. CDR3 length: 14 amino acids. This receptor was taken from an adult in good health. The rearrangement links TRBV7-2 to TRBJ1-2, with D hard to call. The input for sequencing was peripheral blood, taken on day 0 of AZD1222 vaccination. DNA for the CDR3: TGTGCCAGCAGCTTAGCGCGGCCTTCGGGTGGCTACACCTTC. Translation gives CASSLARPSGGYTF.